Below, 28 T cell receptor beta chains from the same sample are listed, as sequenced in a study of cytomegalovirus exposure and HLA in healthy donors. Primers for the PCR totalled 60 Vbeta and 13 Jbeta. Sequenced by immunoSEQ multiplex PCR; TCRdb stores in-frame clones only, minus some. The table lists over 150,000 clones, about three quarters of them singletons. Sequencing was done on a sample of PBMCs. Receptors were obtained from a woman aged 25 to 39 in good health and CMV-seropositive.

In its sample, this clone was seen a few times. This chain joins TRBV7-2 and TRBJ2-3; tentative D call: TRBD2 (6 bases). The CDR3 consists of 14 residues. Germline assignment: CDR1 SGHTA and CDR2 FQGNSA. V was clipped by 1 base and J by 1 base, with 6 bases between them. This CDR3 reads CASSLGRGTDTQYF. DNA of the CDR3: TGTGCCAGCAGCTTAGGGAGGGGCACAGATACGCAGTATTTT.

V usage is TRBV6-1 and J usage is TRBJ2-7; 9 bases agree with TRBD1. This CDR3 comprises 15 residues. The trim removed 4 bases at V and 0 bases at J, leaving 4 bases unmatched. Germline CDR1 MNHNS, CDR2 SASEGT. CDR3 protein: CASSAGTGPSYEQYF. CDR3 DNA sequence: TGTGCCAGCAGTGCTGGGACAGGGCCCTCCTACGAGCAGTACTTC.

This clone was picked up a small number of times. CDR3 loop: CASSPNPSTEAFF. The CDR3 DNA is TGTGCCAGCAGCCCCAACCCTAGCACTGAAGCTTTCTTT. V usage is TRBV11-3 and J usage is TRBJ1-1; D not certain. The CDR3 length is 13 residues. The V end lost 5 bases, the J end lost 4 bases, and 11 bases lay between the germline ends. Germline-derived CDR1 and CDR2 are SGHNT and YENEEA.

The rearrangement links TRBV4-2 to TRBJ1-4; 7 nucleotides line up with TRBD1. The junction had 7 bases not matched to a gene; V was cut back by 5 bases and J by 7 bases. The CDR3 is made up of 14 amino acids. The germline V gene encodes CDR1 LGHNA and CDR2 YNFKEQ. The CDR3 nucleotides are TGTGCCAGCAGCGAGGGGGCAGTGGCTGAAAAACTGTTTTTT. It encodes CASSEGAVAEKLFF.

As DNA, the CDR3 is TGTGCCAGCAGCTCACGCGAATTGTCGCCTATCGGTGGCTACACCTTC. It yields the protein CASSSRELSPIGGYTF. The genes are TRBV25-1 and TRBJ1-2; D call uncertain. V was trimmed by 6 bases and J by 7 bases, leaving 24 bases between them. CDR1 and CDR2 (germline): MGHDK, SYGVNS. This CDR3 is built from 16 residues.

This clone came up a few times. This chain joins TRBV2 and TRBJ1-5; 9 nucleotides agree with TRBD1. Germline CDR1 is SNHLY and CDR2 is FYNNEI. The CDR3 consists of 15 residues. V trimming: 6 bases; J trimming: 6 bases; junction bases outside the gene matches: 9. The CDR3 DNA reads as TGTGCCAGCAGCGCGGACAGGGGAGTAGCTCAGCCCCAGCATTTT. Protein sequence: CASSADRGVAQPQHF.

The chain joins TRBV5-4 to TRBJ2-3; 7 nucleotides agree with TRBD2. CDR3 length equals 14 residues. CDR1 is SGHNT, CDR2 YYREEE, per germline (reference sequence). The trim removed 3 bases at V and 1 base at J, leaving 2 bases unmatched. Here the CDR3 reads CASSYAGGTDTQYF. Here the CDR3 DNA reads TGTGCCAGCAGCTATGCGGGGGGCACAGATACGCAGTATTTT.

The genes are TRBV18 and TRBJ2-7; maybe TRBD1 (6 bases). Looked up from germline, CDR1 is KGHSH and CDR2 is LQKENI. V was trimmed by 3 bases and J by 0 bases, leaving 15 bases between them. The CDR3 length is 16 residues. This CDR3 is CASSPVGTSGSYEQYF. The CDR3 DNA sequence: TGTGCCAGCTCACCCGTCGGGACATCAGGCTCCTACGAGCAGTACTTC.

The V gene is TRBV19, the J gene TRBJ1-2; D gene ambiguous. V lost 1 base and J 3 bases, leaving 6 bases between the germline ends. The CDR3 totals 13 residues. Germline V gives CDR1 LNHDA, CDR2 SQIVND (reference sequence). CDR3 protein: CASSIVVHYGYTF. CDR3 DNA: TGTGCCAGTAGTATAGTAGTCCACTATGGCTACACCTTC. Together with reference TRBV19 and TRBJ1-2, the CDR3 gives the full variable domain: DGGITQSPKYLFRKEGQNVTLSCEQNLNHDAMYWYRQDPGQGLRLIYYSQIVNDFQKGDIAEGYSVSREKKESFPLTVTSAQKNPTAFYLCASSIVVHYGYTFGSGTRLTVV.

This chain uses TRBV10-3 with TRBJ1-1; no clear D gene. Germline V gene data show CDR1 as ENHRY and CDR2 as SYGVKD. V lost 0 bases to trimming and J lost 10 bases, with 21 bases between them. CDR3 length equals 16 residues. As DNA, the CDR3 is TGTGCCATCAGTGAGTCAGAGACCGCGCGATTGTCAGGAGCTTTCTTT. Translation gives CAISESETARLSGAFF.

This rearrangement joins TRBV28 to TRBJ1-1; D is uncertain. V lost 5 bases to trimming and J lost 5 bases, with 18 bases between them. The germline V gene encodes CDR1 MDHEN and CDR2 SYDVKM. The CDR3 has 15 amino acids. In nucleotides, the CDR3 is TGTGCCAGCAGTCTGTTCGGATTGGGAGTGACTGAAGCTTTCTTT. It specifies CASSLFGLGVTEAFF.

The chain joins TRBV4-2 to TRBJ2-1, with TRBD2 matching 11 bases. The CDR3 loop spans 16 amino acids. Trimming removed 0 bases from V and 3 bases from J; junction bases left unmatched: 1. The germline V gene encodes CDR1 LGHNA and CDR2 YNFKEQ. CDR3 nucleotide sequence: TGTGCCAGCAGCCAAGACACTAGCGGGAGCTACAATGAGCAGTTCTTC. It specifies CASSQDTSGSYNEQFF.

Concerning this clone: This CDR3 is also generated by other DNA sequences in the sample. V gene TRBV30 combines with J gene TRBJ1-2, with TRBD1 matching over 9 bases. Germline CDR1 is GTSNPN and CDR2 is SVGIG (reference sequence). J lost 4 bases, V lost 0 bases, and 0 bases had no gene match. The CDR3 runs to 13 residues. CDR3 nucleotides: TGTGCCTGGAGTGTACAGGGGGCCTATGGCTACACCTTC. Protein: CAWSVQGAYGYTF.

Here the CDR3 DNA reads TGTGCCTGGAGTGTGGGGGCCTACAATGTCTCACCCCTCCACTTT. Its translation is CAWSVGAYNVSPLHF. The J gene is TRBJ1-6, the V gene TRBV30, with D possibly TRBD1 on 6 matching bases. Looked up from germline, CDR1 is GTSNPN and CDR2 is SVGIG (reference sequence). V shed 0 bases and J shed 10 bases, with 16 bases lying between them. This CDR3 spans 15 amino acids.

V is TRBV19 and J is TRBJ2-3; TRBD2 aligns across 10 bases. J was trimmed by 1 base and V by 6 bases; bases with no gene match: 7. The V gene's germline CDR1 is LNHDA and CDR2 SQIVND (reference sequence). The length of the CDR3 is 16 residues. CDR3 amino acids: CASSRRTSGGTDTQYF. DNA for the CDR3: TGTGCCAGTAGCCGACGGACTAGCGGAGGCACAGATACGCAGTATTTT. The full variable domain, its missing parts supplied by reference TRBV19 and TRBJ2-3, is DGGITQSPKYLFRKEGQNVTLSCEQNLNHDAMYWYRQDPGQGLRLIYYSQIVNDFQKGDIAEGYSVSREKKESFPLTVTSAQKNPTAFYLCASSRRTSGGTDTQYFGPGTRLTVL.

CDR3 DNA: TGTGCCAGCAGTGAAATCAGGGGCACTGAAGCTTTCTTT. Its translation is CASSEIRGTEAFF. The J gene is TRBJ1-1, the V gene TRBV6-1; D perhaps matches TRBD1 (6 bases). Germline CDR1 and CDR2: MNHNS and SASEGT. This CDR3 comprises 13 residues. V gave up 2 bases and J gave up 4 bases, with 8 bases separating them.

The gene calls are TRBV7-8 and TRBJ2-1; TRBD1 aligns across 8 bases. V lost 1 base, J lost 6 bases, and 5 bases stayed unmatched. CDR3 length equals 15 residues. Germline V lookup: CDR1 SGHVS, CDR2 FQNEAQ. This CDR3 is CASSLGAGGSNEQFF. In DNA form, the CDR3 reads TGTGCCAGCAGCTTAGGCGCAGGGGGCAGCAATGAGCAGTTCTTC.

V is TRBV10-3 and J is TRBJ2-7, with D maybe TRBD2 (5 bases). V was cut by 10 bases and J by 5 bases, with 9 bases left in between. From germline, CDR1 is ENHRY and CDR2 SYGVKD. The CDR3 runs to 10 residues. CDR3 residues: CASLGNEQYF. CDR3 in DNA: TGTGCCAGCCTCGGGAACGAGCAGTACTTC.

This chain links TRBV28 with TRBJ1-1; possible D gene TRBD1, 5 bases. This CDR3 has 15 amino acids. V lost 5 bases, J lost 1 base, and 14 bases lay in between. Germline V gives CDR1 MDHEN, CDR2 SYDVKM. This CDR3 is CASSLLRVSNTEAFF. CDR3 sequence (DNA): TGTGCCAGCAGTCTTCTCAGGGTTTCGAACACTGAAGCTTTCTTT.

The CDR3 spells CASSYGQGVKQFF. The CDR3 coding sequence is TGCGCCAGCAGCTACGGACAGGGTGTGAAGCAGTTCTTC. The genes are TRBV4-1 and TRBJ2-1; 8 bases align to TRBD1. The CDR3 runs 13 residues. CDR1 and CDR2 (germline): MGHRA, YSYEKL. The V and J ends lost 5 bases and 11 bases, in that order; junction bases with no gene match: 8.

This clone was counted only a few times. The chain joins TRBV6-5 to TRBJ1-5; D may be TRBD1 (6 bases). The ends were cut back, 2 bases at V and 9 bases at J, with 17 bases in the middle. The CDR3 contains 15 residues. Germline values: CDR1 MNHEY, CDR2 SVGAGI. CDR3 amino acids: CASSYITGLRRPQHF. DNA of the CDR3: TGTGCCAGCAGTTACATAACAGGGCTTCGGCGGCCCCAGCATTTT.

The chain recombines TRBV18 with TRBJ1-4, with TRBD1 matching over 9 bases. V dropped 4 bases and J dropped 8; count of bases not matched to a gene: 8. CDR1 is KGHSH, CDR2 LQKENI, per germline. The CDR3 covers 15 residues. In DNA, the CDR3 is TGTGCCAGCTCACATGGGTCTACAGGGGGCGAAAAACTGTTTTTT. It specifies CASSHGSTGGEKLFF.

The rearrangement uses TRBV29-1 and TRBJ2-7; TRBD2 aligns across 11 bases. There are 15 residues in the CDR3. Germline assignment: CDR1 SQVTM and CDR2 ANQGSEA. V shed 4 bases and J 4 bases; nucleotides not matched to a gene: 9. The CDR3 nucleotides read TGCAGCGTTGCGACTAGCGGGAAGGTTGCGTACGAGCAGTACTTC. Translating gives CSVATSGKVAYEQYF.

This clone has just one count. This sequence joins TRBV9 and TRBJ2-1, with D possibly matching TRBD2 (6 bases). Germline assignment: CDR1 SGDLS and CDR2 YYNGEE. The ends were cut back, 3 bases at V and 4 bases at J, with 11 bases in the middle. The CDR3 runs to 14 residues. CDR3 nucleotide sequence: TGTGCCAGCAGCGCTCCGGGACTTTACAATGAGCAGTTCTTC. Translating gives CASSAPGLYNEQFF.

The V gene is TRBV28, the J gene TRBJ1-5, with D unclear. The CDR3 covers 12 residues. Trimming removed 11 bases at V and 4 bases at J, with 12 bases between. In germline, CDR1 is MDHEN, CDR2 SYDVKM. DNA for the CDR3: TGTGCCGGCCACACCACGAATCAGCCCCAGCATTTT. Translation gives CAGHTTNQPQHF.

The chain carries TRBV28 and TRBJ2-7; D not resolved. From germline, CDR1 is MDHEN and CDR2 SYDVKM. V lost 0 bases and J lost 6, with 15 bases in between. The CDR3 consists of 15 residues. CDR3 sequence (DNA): TGTGCCAGCAGTTTATGGCTTGTCGGGTTCGGCGAGCAGTACTTC. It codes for CASSLWLVGFGEQYF.

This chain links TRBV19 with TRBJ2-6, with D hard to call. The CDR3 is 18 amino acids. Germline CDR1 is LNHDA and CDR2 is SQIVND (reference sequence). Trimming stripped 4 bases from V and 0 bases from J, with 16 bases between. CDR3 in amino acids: CASSSLAVIFSGANVLTF. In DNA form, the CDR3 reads TGTGCCAGTAGTAGTCTGGCAGTTATTTTCTCTGGGGCCAACGTCCTGACTTTC.

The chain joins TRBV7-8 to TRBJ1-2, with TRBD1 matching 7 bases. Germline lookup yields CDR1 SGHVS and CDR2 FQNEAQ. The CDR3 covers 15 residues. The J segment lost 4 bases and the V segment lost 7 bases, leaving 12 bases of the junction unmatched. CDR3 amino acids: CASIPLTGLSYGYTF. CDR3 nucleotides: TGTGCCAGCATCCCTTTGACAGGGTTAAGCTATGGCTACACCTTC. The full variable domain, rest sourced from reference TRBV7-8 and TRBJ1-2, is GAGVSQSPRYKVAKRGQDVALRCDPISGHVSLFWYQQALGQGPEFLTYFQNEAQLDKSGLPSDRFFAERPEGSVSTLKIQRTQQEDSAVYLCASIPLTGLSYGYTFGSGTRLTVV.